This is a list of T cell receptor beta chains from one sample in a study of cytomegalovirus exposure and HLA in healthy donors. Produced via immunoSEQ multiplex PCR; TCRdb's table is partial and in-frame only. The sample has some 93,000 clones; 82% are singletons. The sample comprised PBMCs. The receptors shown here come from a man aged 45-65 years in good health and CMV-seronegative. CDR3s leave out the opening cysteine and the closing phenylalanine or tryptophan.

v_gene	CDR3aa
TRBV19	ASSIKISYEQY
TRBV19	ASSSQKGAGELF
TRBV28	ASSLPPGTVQRNIQY
TRBV28	ASSLRTELVYGYT
TRBV9	ASSISDEQF
TRBV27	ASSLIPGTGDEAF
TRBV14	ASSQEWDRGTDTQY
TRBV28	ASSFQGQTQY
TRBV4-1	ASSQDLRKLAYEQY
TRBV28	ASSSGQASTNIQY
TRBV5-6	ASSRGSYEQY
TRBV15	ATSRYSGAGETQY
TRBV20-1	SAYDGDET
TRBV19	ASSHRGLSYYNEQF
TRBV7-9	ASSPIIELAKNIQY
TRBV9	ASSPSGLGVQETQY
TRBV2	ASTLIGTEIGNIQY
TRBV7-9	ASSLVDREQY
TRBV2	ASLTGTLVSYGYT
TRBV7-2	ASSSRGAGAWETQY
TRBV4-1	ASSVYPHGESTDTQY
TRBV5-1	ASSFLAGATYEQY
TRBV5-1	ASSLSRGGNTEAF
TRBV4-2	ASSPSPNGYNEQF
TRBV7-6	ASSSWDFTEAF
TRBV2	ASLQAGADIQY
TRBV21-1	ASSTGTGGIHGYT
TRBV5-1	ASSSVQGSNEKLF
TRBV7-3	ASSSGLAGGEQY
TRBV27	ASSPPGHPYDEQY
TRBV19	ASESPRNTEAF
TRBV13	ASSLRFRDRGKAGQPYEQY
TRBV28	ASSPGEYEQY
TRBV5-4	ASSLTKLAGGPPEQF
TRBV11-2	ASSLQTGVGSYEQY
TRBV4-1	ASSQLTGVYEQY
TRBV7-9	ASSPYGSNQPQH
TRBV9	ASSVGPGQGNTEAF
TRBV5-1	ASSKGQEGEKLF
TRBV15	ATSRGTGREAGNTIY
TRBV29-1	SVSGLAGVTDTQY
TRBV9	ASSVAVSGSNPF
TRBV4-2	ASSHSSAGARKDTQY
TRBV4-1	ASSQGPSGNTIY
TRBV30	AWSVLGNSGNTIY
TRBV19	ASRDFQETQY
TRBV25-1	ASRRGYEQY
TRBV5-1	ASSSDSGGLEQY
TRBV5-1	ASSFSGTGDTQY
TRBV7-2	ASSPRTGALTDTQY
TRBV30	AWSSTRTVYEQY
TRBV6-6	ASSYSTGQGFHEQY